This passage covers 14 T cell receptor beta chains from one sample sequenced in a study of shared clonotypes between healthy human individuals (dated by TCRdb to the early 2020s). Receptors were amplified or captured by the immunoSEQ multiplex PCR assay. Sourced from immuneACCESS, this table was stored by TCRdb with only in-frame sequences that have V and J called. A share of the clones is absent; for the studies checked, an unresolved V gene accounts for under half, and the remainder has no known explanation. The sample profile shows around 700,000 clones; around 67% of them were found once. 1.5% to 2% of the sample comes from the top ten. The sequencing sample was made of memory CD4+ T cells sorted from blood. The cell subset or site tag for this specimen amounts to: CD45RA-negative fraction. These receptors were taken from a woman in her twenties or thirties in good health.

CDR3 residues: CASSHTGTEANQPQHF. CDR3 nucleotides: TGTGCCAGCAGCCATACCGGGACTGAAGCAAATCAGCCCCAGCATTTT. The chain carries TRBV4-2 and TRBJ1-5, with D possibly being TRBD1 (5 bases). The V and J ends lost 3 bases and 4 bases respectively, with 16 bases between them. CDR3 length: 16 residues. CDR1 and CDR2 from the germline V gene are LGHNA and YNFKEQ.

The sample holds many counts of this clone. This rearrangement joins TRBV25-1 to TRBJ2-2; 7 bases fit TRBD2. With 6 bases clipped from V and 5 bases from J, the junction kept 6 bases outside the gene matches. The germline gives CDR1 MGHDK, CDR2 SYGVNS. The CDR3 length is 14 residues. DNA of the CDR3: TGTGCCAGCAGCGGACTAGGTTGGACCGGGGAGCTGTTTTTT. Its translation is CASSGLGWTGELFF.

The chain links TRBV6-1 to TRBJ2-1; the D gene is possibly TRBD2 (6 bases). The CDR3 is 18 amino acids. V was clipped by 3 bases and J by 4 bases, with 22 bases between them. CDR1 and CDR2 from the germline V gene are MNHNS and SASEGT. CDR3 loop: CASSEGLGTFSGYNEQFF. CDR3 nucleotide sequence: TGTGCCAGCAGTGAGGGACTTGGAACTTTTTCGGGGTACAATGAGCAGTTCTTC.

The chain has TRBV27 and TRBJ2-1; 9 bases map to TRBD2. From germline, CDR1 is MNHEY and CDR2 SMNVEV (reference sequence). There are 16 residues in the CDR3. Germline trimming cut 5 bases from V and 2 bases from J; bases unmatched to any gene: 7. The CDR3 here is CASSTPLAGTYNEQFF. The DNA of the CDR3 is TGTGCCAGCAGTACCCCCCTAGCGGGGACCTACAATGAGCAGTTCTTC.

There are a few counts of this clone. This chain connects TRBV7-2 to TRBJ2-2, with no clear D. The germline CDR1 and CDR2 sequences are SGHTA and FQGNSA. The CDR3 consists of 14 residues. Between the trimmed V and J ends, which lost 3 bases and 5 bases, there was a span of 10 bases. The CDR3 nucleotides are TGTGCCAGCAGCTTTTGGATTAGAACCGGGGAGCTGTTTTTT. It yields the protein CASSFWIRTGELFF.

The V and J genes are TRBV27 and TRBJ2-7; TRBD1 might be the D (7 bases). CDR1 and CDR2 (germline): MNHEY, SMNVEV (reference sequence). The CDR3 contains 19 residues. V was clipped by 6 bases and J by 5 bases, with 32 bases between them. The DNA of the CDR3 is TGTGCCAGCAGACCGGGGGTGGACCTCCGGGACAGATTCCTCCACGAGCAGTACTTC. It translates to CASRPGVDLRDRFLHEQYF.

This clone was observed many times. The chain has TRBV10-2 and TRBJ2-2, with 11 positions matching TRBD2. The V gene end was trimmed by 0 bases and the J gene end by 6 bases; junction bases not matched to a gene: 3. Germline V gene data show CDR1 as WSHSY and CDR2 as SAAADI. CDR3 length: 16 amino acids. The CDR3 region is CASSESRTSGPGELFF. The CDR3 DNA reads as TGCGCCAGCAGTGAGTCGAGGACTAGCGGGCCCGGGGAGCTGTTTTTT.

This rearrangement joins TRBV28 to TRBJ2-7, with 8 bases identical to TRBD1. The CDR3 has 15 residues. With V trimmed by 6 bases and J by 2 bases, 9 bases remained unmatched. Germline CDR1 MDHEN, CDR2 SYDVKM. The CDR3 protein is CASSGQKQGAYEQYF. The CDR3 DNA follows: TGTGCCAGCAGCGGTCAAAAACAGGGGGCCTACGAGCAGTACTTC.

This clone was recorded only once. The J gene is TRBJ2-7, the V gene TRBV28; perhaps TRBD1 as D (5 bases). V lost 8 bases and J lost 2, with 10 bases in between. Per germline, CDR1 MDHEN and CDR2 SYDVKM. The CDR3 extends over 12 amino acids. CDR3 nucleotide sequence: TGTGCCAGCGGAGACAGAGCCTACGAGCAGTACTTC. Translating it yields CASGDRAYEQYF.

The CDR3 here is CASSGMTGGEKLFF. CDR3 in DNA: TGTGCCAGCAGCGGGATGACAGGGGGGGAAAAACTGTTTTTT. The chain employs TRBV7-9 and TRBJ1-4; 9 bases agree with TRBD1. Germline V gene lookup returns CDR1 SEHNR and CDR2 FQNEAQ (reference sequence). V lost 5 bases, J lost 8 bases, and 6 bases stayed unmatched. This CDR3 is built from 14 residues.

V usage is TRBV27 and J usage is TRBJ1-2; 9 positions agree with TRBD1. The CDR3 is made up of 14 amino acids. The germline gives CDR1 MNHEY, CDR2 SMNVEV (reference sequence). J lost 5 bases, V lost 6 bases, and 7 bases had no gene match. The CDR3 DNA reads TGTGCCAGCAGCCGGGGACAGGGTCTATATGGCTACACCTTC. Translated, it gives CASSRGQGLYGYTF.

As DNA, the CDR3 is TGTGCCAGCAGCCGGGACCTAACAAATCCAGAGCAGTACTTC. Its protein is CASSRDLTNPEQYF. The rearrangement links TRBV5-8 to TRBJ2-7; D tentatively reads TRBD1 or TRBD2 (5 bases each). The CDR3 is made up of 14 amino acids. Germline V gives CDR1 SGHTS, CDR2 YDEGEE. Trimming pared 4 bases from V and 7 bases from J, leaving 18 bases between.

This chain joins TRBV28 and TRBJ1-5; D gene uncertain. The V gene lost 3 bases and the J gene lost 0 bases, with 18 bases spanning the gap. CDR1 is MDHEN, CDR2 SYDVKM, per germline. The CDR3 extends over 18 amino acids. CDR3 in amino acids: CASSFKRGQLYSNQPQHF. The CDR3 DNA follows: TGTGCCAGCAGTTTTAAGCGAGGGCAGCTCTATAGCAATCAGCCCCAGCATTTT.

On this clone itself: Distinct nucleotide sequences in the sample also encode this CDR3. The V and J genes are TRBV2 and TRBJ1-3, with D possibly being TRBD1 (5 bases). Germline V CDR1 and CDR2: SNHLY, FYNNEI. V lost 4 bases to trimming and J lost 1 base, with 8 bases between them. The CDR3 is made up of 14 amino acids. CDR3 sequence: CASSGAGSGNTIYF. The CDR3 DNA reads TGTGCCAGCAGTGGGGCAGGGTCTGGAAACACCATATATTTT.